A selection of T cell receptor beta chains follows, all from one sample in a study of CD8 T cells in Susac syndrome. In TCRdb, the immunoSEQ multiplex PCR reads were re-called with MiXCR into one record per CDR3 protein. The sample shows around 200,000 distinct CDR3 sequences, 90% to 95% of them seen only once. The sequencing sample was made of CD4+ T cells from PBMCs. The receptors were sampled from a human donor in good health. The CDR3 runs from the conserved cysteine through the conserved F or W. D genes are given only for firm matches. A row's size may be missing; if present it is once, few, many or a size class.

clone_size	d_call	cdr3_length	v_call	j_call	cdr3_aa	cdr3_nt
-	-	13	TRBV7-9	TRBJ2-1	CASREGSYNEQFF	TGTGCCAGCCGAGAGGGCTCCTACAATGAGCAGTTCTTC
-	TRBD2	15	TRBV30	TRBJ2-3	CAWSPAGLAADTQYF	TGTGCCTGGAGTCCCGCGGGACTAGCGGCCGATACGCAGTATTTT
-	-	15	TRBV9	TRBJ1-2	CASSVEWAGVYGYTF	TGTGCCAGCAGCGTAGAATGGGCAGGGGTCTATGGCTACACCTTC
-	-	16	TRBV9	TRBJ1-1	CASREYRSGGVTEAFF	TGTGCCAGCAGAGAATACAGAAGTGGGGGCGTTACTGAAGCTTTCTTT
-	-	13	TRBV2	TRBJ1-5	CASSTGWGQPQHF	TGTGCCAGCAGTACAGGGTGGGGACAGCCCCAGCATTTT
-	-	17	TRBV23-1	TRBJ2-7	CASSPSGTKKGSYEQYF	TGCGCCAGCTCCCCTTCCGGGACGAAGAAAGGATCCTACGAGCAGTACTTC
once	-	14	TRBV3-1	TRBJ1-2	CASSQVPGSRGYTF	TGTGCCAGCAGCCAAGTACCGGGGTCAAGGGGCTACACCTTC
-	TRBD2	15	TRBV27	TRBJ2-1	CASSLRLAGLNEQFF	TGTGCCAGCAGTTTGAGGCTAGCGGGACTGAATGAGCAGTTCTTC
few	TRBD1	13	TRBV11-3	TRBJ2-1	CASSSGQGNEQFF	TGTGCCAGCAGCTCTGGACAGGGAAATGAGCAGTTCTTC
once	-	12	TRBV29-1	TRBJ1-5	CSVEDQGQPQHF	TGCAGCGTTGAAGATCAGGGCCAGCCCCAGCATTTT
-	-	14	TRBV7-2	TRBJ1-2	CASSLAGGSYGYTF	TGTGCCAGCAGCTTAGCAGGCGGAAGCTATGGCTACACCTTC